The present entry profiles one TCR beta chain with its context. Its antigen is unidentified. The data belong to a study of response to subunit inactivated influenza vaccine. TCRdb reprocessed the RT-PCR reads with MiXCR, giving one entry per CDR3 protein. The top ten hold around 9.6% of the sample, which has 300,000 to 350,000 distinct CDR3 sequences, 21% seen once. Study results and limitations: After each seasonal influenza vaccination, few new T cells are recruited, the authors suggested.

Trimming stripped 3 bases from V and 8 bases from J, with 16 bases between. The CDR3 totals 15 residues. Germline CDR1 MGHRA, CDR2 YSYEKL. This receptor was obtained from a man aged 45 to 70 who received an inactivated influenza vaccine. The chain links TRBV4-1 to TRBJ1-4, with D uncertain. Here the sequenced sample was PBMCs from blood, taken less than 22 months after vaccination. The CDR3 DNA reads as TGCGCCAGCAGCCAGGACGGAACCCGGAGGGAAAAACTGTTTTTT. As protein: CASSQDGTRREKLFF.